These 26 T cell receptor beta chains came from one sample sequenced in a study of response to subunit inactivated influenza vaccine (dated by TCRdb to about 2018). Library prep was done by RT-PCR. The sequencer was an Illumina HiSeq 2500. TCRdb reran the public reads through fastp at Q25 and MiXCR, keeping productive beta chains. Entries are consolidated by CDR3 protein sequence, retaining the most common genes and DNA. This sample holds a few hundred thousand distinct CDR3 sequences; about 15% were observed only once. Approximately 12% of the sample comes from the top ten. Sequenced material: PBMCs from blood, taken approximately 12 days after vaccination. These receptors originate from a man aged 45 to 65 who received an inactivated influenza vaccine. Donor details come from another sample of the same person, matched by shared clones.

The chain is built from TRBV5-1 and TRBJ1-4; weak D call: TRBD1 (6 bases). The germline V and J ends were trimmed by 1 base and 0 bases, with 13 bases remaining between them. In germline, CDR1 is SGHRS, CDR2 YFSETQ. This CDR3 has 17 amino acids. The chain's CDR3 is CASSLSRDIATNEKLFF. CDR3 bases: TGCGCCAGCAGCTTGTCTCGGGACATTGCAACTAATGAAAAACTGTTTTTT.

This clonotype was seen a few times. This chain connects TRBV6-2 or TRBV6-3 to TRBJ2-6; 9 bases are a match to TRBD1. CDR3 size: 17 residues. Per the germline V gene, CDR1 is MNHEY and CDR2 is SVGEGT. V shed 2 bases, J shed 3 bases, and the junction held 5 bases outside the gene matches. The CDR3 coding sequence is TGTGCCAGCAGTTACCTCGACAGGGGGAGTGGGGCCAACGTCCTGACTTTC. Translation gives CASSYLDRGSGANVLTF.

This clonotype has only a few counts. This chain links TRBV6-1 with TRBJ1-5; D gene uncertain. Germline CDR1 reads MNHNS; CDR2 reads SASEGT. The CDR3 sequence is 16 residues long. V lost 4 bases to trimming and J lost 1 base, with 14 bases between them. CDR3 in amino acids: CASSASPVGSNQPQHF. CDR3 nucleotide sequence: TGTGCCAGCAGTGCCTCCCCGGTTGGGAGCAATCAGCCCCAGCATTTT.

This clonotype was counted only a few times. The chain combines TRBV13 with TRBJ1-3; the D is unclear. CDR3 length: 15 amino acids. Trimming stripped 4 bases from V and 2 bases from J, with 12 bases between. Germline V gives CDR1 PRHDT, CDR2 FYEKMQ (reference sequence). The CDR3 reads CASSSTTNPGNTIYF. CDR3 DNA sequence: TGTGCCAGCAGCTCAACCACAAATCCTGGAAACACCATATATTTT.

This clonotype has a handful of counts. The rearrangement uses TRBV7-2 and TRBJ2-5, with 13 bases that match TRBD2. With 5 bases clipped from V and 2 bases from J, the junction kept 5 bases outside the gene matches. CDR3 length: 16 amino acids. From germline, CDR1 is SGHTA and CDR2 FQGNSA. This chain's CDR3 is CASSAQLAGGQETQYF. In nucleotides, the CDR3 is TGTGCCAGCAGCGCCCAACTAGCGGGGGGGCAAGAGACCCAGTACTTC.

The rearrangement links TRBV4-3 to TRBJ2-5, with TRBD1 matching 9 bases. From germline, CDR1 is LGHNA and CDR2 YSLEER. V was pared by 0 bases and J by 4 bases, with 3 bases of the junction left unmatched. The CDR3 is made up of 15 amino acids. The CDR3 DNA reads TGCGCCAGCAGCCAAGATGGGACAGGGTTAGAGACCCAGTACTTC. Its translation: CASSQDGTGLETQYF.

The chain links TRBV6-1 to TRBJ2-7; possible D gene TRBD2, 5 bases. This CDR3 region has 12 residues. The V gene lost 7 bases and the J gene lost 2 bases, with 9 bases spanning the gap. From germline, CDR1 is MNHNS and CDR2 SASEGT. DNA for the CDR3: TGTGCCAGCACGGGGAATACCTACGAGCAGTACTTC. Amino acid sequence: CASTGNTYEQYF.

The rearrangement uses TRBV5-1 and TRBJ2-2; the D gene is possibly TRBD2 (6 bases). CDR1 is SGHRS, CDR2 YFSETQ, per germline. This CDR3 contains 15 residues. Trimming removed 4 bases from V and 4 bases from J, with 14 bases in between. The CDR3: CASSKGSGGTGELFF. The CDR3 DNA reads as TGCGCCAGCAGCAAAGGTAGCGGCGGCACCGGGGAGCTGTTTTTT.

This chain uses TRBV7-2 with TRBJ2-3; D gene unclear. Germline loops: CDR1 SGHTA, CDR2 FQGNSA. Deletions cut 6 bases from V and 0 bases from J, with 10 bases between. CDR3 length equals 14 residues. CDR3 coding DNA: TGTGCCAGCAGGGCCCAAACTAGCACAGATACGCAGTATTTT. It encodes CASRAQTSTDTQYF.

The chain has TRBV20-1 and TRBJ2-3; D uncertain. Germline CDR1 and CDR2: DFQATT and SNEGSKA (reference sequence). V dropped 1 base and J dropped 2 bases, with 16 bases sitting between them. This CDR3 is built from 16 residues. This CDR3 is CSARVRATENTDTQYF. DNA for the CDR3: TGCAGTGCTAGAGTAAGGGCAACAGAAAACACAGATACGCAGTATTTT.

This clonotype was observed a handful of times. The chain has TRBV7-2 and TRBJ1-1; 8 nucleotides line up with TRBD1. Losses at the gene ends were 3 bases for V and 11 bases for J; bases not matched to a gene: 5. Per germline, CDR1 SGHTA and CDR2 FQGNSA. The CDR3 sequence is 12 residues long. CDR3: CASSLDRALAFF. CDR3 DNA sequence: TGTGCCAGCAGCTTGGACAGGGCCCTGGCTTTCTTT.

The chain joins TRBV15 to TRBJ2-3, with D unresolved. This CDR3 region has 14 residues. The V and J ends lost 3 bases and 8 bases respectively, with 15 bases between them. The germline gives CDR1 LNHNV, CDR2 YYDKDF (reference sequence). The CDR3 protein is CATSSAIRAATQYF. The DNA of the CDR3 is TGTGCCACCAGCAGTGCTATCCGGGCTGCTACGCAGTATTTT.

This clonotype was seen repeatedly, ten times or more. The genes are TRBV7-9 and TRBJ2-1, with TRBD2 matching over 7 bases. Germline assignment: CDR1 SEHNR and CDR2 FQNEAQ (reference sequence). This CDR3 comprises 14 residues. Losses at the gene ends were 4 bases for V and 5 bases for J; bases not matched to a gene: 5. This CDR3 reads CASSSVGGNNEQFF. In nucleotides, the CDR3 is TGTGCCAGCAGCTCCGTCGGGGGGAACAATGAGCAGTTCTTC. Together with reference TRBV7-9 and TRBJ2-1, the CDR3 gives the full variable domain: DTGVSQNPRHKITKRGQNVTFRCDPISEHNRLYWYRQTLGQGPEFLTYFQNEAQLEKSRLLSDRFSAERPKGSFSTLEIQRTEQGDSAMYLCASSSVGGNNEQFFGPGTRLTVL.

The table lists this clonotype with many counts. The junction differs from germline at one of its ends, possibly a read error. This chain joins TRBV6-1 and TRBJ2-1; 8 bases are shared with TRBD2. This CDR3 region has 14 residues. Germline CDR1 MNHNS, CDR2 SASEGT. CDR3 in amino acids: CASSPGGSYNEQFF. For the CDR3, the DNA is TGCGCCAGCAGCCCGGGGGGGTCCTACAATGAGCAGTTCTTC.

There are many counts of this clonotype. The chain carries TRBV11-2 and TRBJ2-5; D possibly corresponds to TRBD2 (5 bases). This CDR3 has 15 amino acids. Between the trimmed V and J ends, which lost 6 bases and 5 bases, there was a span of 19 bases. Germline assignment: CDR1 SGHAT and CDR2 FQNNGV. The CDR3 is CASSSSRAARETQYF. The DNA of the CDR3 is TGTGCCAGCAGTTCGTCGAGGGCGGCACGGGAGACCCAGTACTTC.

The genes are TRBV7-2 and TRBJ2-7; the match to TRBD1 covers 9 bases. The CDR3 spans 16 residues. J lost 2 bases, V lost 1 base, and 6 bases had no gene match. Germline assignment: CDR1 SGHTA and CDR2 FQGNSA. In DNA form, the CDR3 reads TGTGCCAGCAGCTTAGGTGGACAGGGGACGGCCTACGAGCAGTACTTC. Amino acids: CASSLGGQGTAYEQYF.

Written as DNA, the CDR3 is TGCAGTGCTAGAGGCGGGAGGGAGATGGGCAAAAACATTCAGTACTTC. Translating gives CSARGGREMGKNIQYF. The chain uses TRBV20-1 and TRBJ2-4; TRBD2 agrees at 9 bases. V lost 1 base, J lost 3 bases, and 7 bases stayed unmatched. Germline CDR1 DFQATT, CDR2 SNEGSKA (reference sequence). CDR3 length: 16 amino acids.

This clonotype showed up just a few times. The chain couples TRBV2 to TRBJ1-6; D is unresolved. The CDR3 is 13 amino acids. Germline CDR1 is SNHLY and CDR2 is FYNNEI. V lost 2 bases and J lost 2, with 1 base in between. CDR3 bases: TGTGCCAGCAGTGAAACCTATAATTCACCCCTCCACTTT. It translates to CASSETYNSPLHF.

This clonotype was seen a handful of times. This chain links TRBV28 with TRBJ2-1, with 9 positions matching TRBD2. Germline assignment: CDR1 MDHEN and CDR2 SYDVKM. V was clipped by 7 bases and J by 7 bases; unmatched bases: 8. The CDR3 covers 14 residues. CDR3 region: CASKTSGLVNEQFF. The DNA for the CDR3 is TGTGCCAGCAAGACTAGCGGCCTCGTTAATGAGCAGTTCTTC. The full variable domain, in which reference TRBV28 and TRBJ2-1 provide the parts outside the CDR3, is DVKVTQSSRYLVKRTGEKVFLECVQDMDHENMFWYRQDPGLGLRLIYFSYDVKMKEKGDIPEGYSVSREKKERFSLILESASTNQTSMYLCASKTSGLVNEQFFGPGTRLTVL.

This clonotype appeared a few times. The rearrangement links TRBV5-1 to TRBJ2-7; 7 bases align to TRBD2. Germline-derived CDR1 and CDR2 are SGHRS and YFSETQ. The CDR3 runs to 15 residues. V lost 5 bases, J lost 0 bases, and 8 bases stayed unmatched. In nucleotides, the CDR3 is TGCGCCAGCAGTTACGGGGGGAAACCCTCCTACGAGCAGTACTTC. It yields the protein CASSYGGKPSYEQYF. Looking up the rest from reference TRBV5-1 and TRBJ2-7 gives the full variable domain: KAGVTQTPRYLIKTRGQQVTLSCSPISGHRSVSWYQQTPGQGLQFLFEYFSETQRNKGNFPGRFSGRQFSNSRSEMNVSTLELGDSALYLCASSYGGKPSYEQYFGPGTRLTVT.

In its sample, this clonotype was seen a few times. This chain joins TRBV12-3 or TRBV12-4 and TRBJ2-2, with 8 bases aligning to TRBD2. The CDR3 contains 18 residues. The trim removed 4 bases at V and 5 bases at J, leaving 15 bases unmatched. CDR3 DNA sequence: TGTGCCAGCAGTTCCCCCGGGCGGGGGGACTCAAGAACCGGGGAGCTGTTTTTT. This codes for CASSSPGRGDSRTGELFF.

The chain employs TRBV27 and TRBJ2-7; the D gene could be TRBD1 or TRBD2 (7 bases each). Germline assignment: CDR1 MNHEY and CDR2 SMNVEV (reference sequence). The V gene lost 4 bases and the J gene lost 6 bases, with 10 bases spanning the gap. The CDR3 loop spans 12 amino acids. CDR3 loop: CASSSRGGEQYF. The DNA for the CDR3 is TGTGCCAGCAGTTCCAGGGGGGGCGAGCAGTACTTC.

This clonotype turned up a few times. The chain uses TRBV27 and TRBJ2-1; TRBD2 aligns across 11 bases. V was clipped by 5 bases and J by 8 bases; unmatched bases: 11. CDR1 and CDR2 (germline): MNHEY, SMNVEV (reference sequence). This CDR3 spans 16 amino acids. The CDR3 reads CASSPMTVLAGDEQFF. The CDR3 nucleotides read TGTGCCAGCAGTCCAATGACGGTACTAGCGGGAGATGAGCAGTTCTTC.

This clonotype has only a few counts. As DNA, the CDR3 is TGCAGTGCCTCCAGTGGGGATACGCAGTATTTT. Protein: CSASSGDTQYF. V is TRBV20-1 and J is TRBJ2-3; D is unresolved. This CDR3 is built from 11 residues. The germline V and J ends were trimmed by 6 bases and 6 bases, with 10 bases remaining between them. The germline gives CDR1 DFQATT, CDR2 SNEGSKA (reference sequence).

The J gene is TRBJ1-1, the V gene TRBV11-2; D not resolved. V lost 3 bases to trimming and J lost 6 bases, with 17 bases between them. This CDR3 region has 15 residues. CDR1 is SGHAT and CDR2 is FQNNGV in the germline V gene. This chain's CDR3 is CASSLDDGEGAEAFF. In nucleotides, the CDR3 is TGTGCCAGCAGCTTGGACGACGGGGAAGGCGCTGAAGCTTTCTTT.

This clonotype was seen a handful of times. Sequence at one end of the junction differs from germline and may be a read error. This chain uses TRBV28 with TRBJ2-1, with 7 bases lining up with TRBD1. The CDR3 length is 14 residues. The germline CDR1 and CDR2 sequences are MDHEN and SYDVKM. The CDR3 DNA reads TGTGCCAGCAGTCAGCGGACAGGTGGGGTTGCTCCTGTATTC. Protein: CASSQRTGGVAPVF. The variable domain in full, with the rest retrieved from reference TRBV28 and TRBJ2-1, is DVKVTQSSRYLVKRTGEKVFLECVQDMDHENMFWYRQDPGLGLRLIYFSYDVKMKEKGDIPEGYSVSREKKERFSLILESASTNQTSMYLCASSQRTGGVAPVFGPGTRLTVL.